The entry below describes one T cell receptor beta chain. Its specific antigen is unknown. No base qualities exist here, and no much larger clone lies one base off it. Trimming at the junction amounts to 6 bases on V and 5 bases on J, and the germline ends lie 13 bases apart. The germline V gene specifies MDHEN as CDR1 and SYDVKM as CDR2. Inclusive of the bounding cysteine and phenylalanine, the CDR3 is 13 residues long. Of all the DNA, just the CDR3 is kept, 39 bases in frame from base 1. One collaborating source in Seattle enrolled patients during active infection and followed them longitudinally through the course of disease. Collaborating institutions collected whole blood in K2EDTA tubes following their own protocols. For TCRbeta analysis, collaborator samples were shipped as frozen whole blood, as isolated PBMCs, or as DNA extracted from either sample type. TCRbeta CDR3 regions were amplified from genomic DNA by means of the immunoSEQ Assay, a bias-controlled multiplex PCR. The original pipeline was this. The number of nucleated cells in each sample was estimated from the amplification of reference gene primers within the assay. To quantify the absolute abundance of each unique TCRbeta CDR3 rearrangement, sequence reads were collapsed and filtered. Productive Simpson clonality was computed per sample as the square root of Simpson's diversity index over productive rearrangements. TCRdb mirrors the immuneACCESS table, restricted to in-frame sequences. Some clones are absent from its copies; in checked studies, under half trace to an unresolved V gene, and the reason for the others is unknown. From that table come the V and J calls and clone size; the DNA was used to work out D and trimming. The sample profile shows about 200,000 clones; roughly 87% of them were found once. Jointly, the top ten make up 7.8% of the sample.

The data derive from a study of blood T cell repertoires in COVID-19 (dated by TCRdb to the early 2020s). Concerning the study at large: Collaborator samples came from the United States, Italy and Spain and covered acute and convalescent phases of COVID-19. Samples were obtained from the ongoing ImmuneRACE study (first 160 participants) and from over 1,000 subjects provided by 6 global collaborators. The sample metadata nearly always contained a de-identified subject ID, COVID-19 status, age in years and sex. The repertoires were made available in a free public database intended to serve as a resource for research on the immune response to SARS-CoV-2. Deeply sampled blood TCRbeta repertoires from subjects exposed to, actively infected with, or recovered from COVID-19 were included in the dataset. The prospective study material was composed of cDNA or gDNA derived from T cells, B-cell-depleted T cells, or PBMCs. Where HLA class I and class II types were available, the types were taken from metadata supplied by the sample provider, not from assay-based typing. The investigation overall reported the following: Clinical and demographic metadata were provided uncurated, with the amount varying by source and participant.

The chain is assembled from TRBV28 and TRBJ2-5, with TRBD2 as a weak D call on 6 bases. The clonotype was recovered from a woman aged 55-69 years with COVID-19, enrolled during active disease. Sequencing was done on a sample of peripheral blood. The sequenced DNA is TGTGCCAGCAGGCCACGTGGGAGGGAGACCCAGTACTTC. Translated, this gives CASRPRGRETQYF.